This TCR beta chain was identified in a study of T cells in Graves' hyperthyroidism and ophthalmopathy. The wider study: Staff took peripheral blood when the initial diagnosis was made, before any treatment began. Study-level results: Most clonotypes expanded in thyroid above 0.001 were likewise present in blood. Ophthalmopathy was model-predicted a median about six months pre-onset.

This CDR3 spans 12 amino acids. Germline V gives CDR1 MDHEN, CDR2 SYDVKM. The ends were cut back, 6 bases at V and 1 base at J, with 6 bases in the middle. In its sample, this clonotype was seen many times. Its antigen is unknown. From RNA transcripts, TCR beta CDR3 regions were amplified. The HTBI primer set served for first-round RT-PCR of the TCR CDR3. TCRdb ran MiXCR on the multiplex PCR reads and lists one entry per CDR3 protein. Of about 260,000 distinct CDR3 sequences in the sample, around 22% were seen once. The genes are TRBV28 and TRBJ1-1; no definite D call. The sequence derives from a man under 40 with Graves' ophthalmopathy. Sequences were obtained from blood. The CDR3 protein is CASRVQNTEAFF. The CDR3 DNA reads TGTGCCAGCAGGGTACAGAACACTGAAGCTTTCTTT.